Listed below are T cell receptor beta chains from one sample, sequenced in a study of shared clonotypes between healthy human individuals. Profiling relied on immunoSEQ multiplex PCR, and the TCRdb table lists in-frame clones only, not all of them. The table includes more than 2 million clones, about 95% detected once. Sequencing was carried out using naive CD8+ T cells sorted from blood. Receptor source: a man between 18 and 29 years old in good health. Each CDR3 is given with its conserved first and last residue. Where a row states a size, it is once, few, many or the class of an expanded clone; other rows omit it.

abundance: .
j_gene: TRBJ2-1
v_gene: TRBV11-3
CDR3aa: CASSLALAGEQFF

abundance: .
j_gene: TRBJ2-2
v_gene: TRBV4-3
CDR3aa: CASSQVWAGGPGGELFF

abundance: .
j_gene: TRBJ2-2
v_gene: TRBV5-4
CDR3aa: CASSLNTGYTGELFF

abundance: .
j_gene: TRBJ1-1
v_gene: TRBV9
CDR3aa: CASSPGQGTEAFF

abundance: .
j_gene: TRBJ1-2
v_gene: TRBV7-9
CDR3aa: CASSTPFRVQEGYTF

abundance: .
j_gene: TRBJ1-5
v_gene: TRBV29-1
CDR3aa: CSVLTGSADQPQHF

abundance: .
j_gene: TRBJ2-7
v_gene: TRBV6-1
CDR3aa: CASSEVRRWGEQYF

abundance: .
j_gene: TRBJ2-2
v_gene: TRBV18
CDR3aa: CASFPGLAIETNTGELFF

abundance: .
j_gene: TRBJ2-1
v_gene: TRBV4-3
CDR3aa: CASSQEEEGEDNEQFF

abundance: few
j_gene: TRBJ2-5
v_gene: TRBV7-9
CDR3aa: CASVQAGGETQYF

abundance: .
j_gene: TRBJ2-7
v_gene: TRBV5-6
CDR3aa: CASSLNRGTREQYF

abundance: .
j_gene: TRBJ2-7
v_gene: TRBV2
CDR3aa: CASSEDFGTSF

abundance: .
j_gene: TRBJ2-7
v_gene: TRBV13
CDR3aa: CASSIRGGQGVEEQYF

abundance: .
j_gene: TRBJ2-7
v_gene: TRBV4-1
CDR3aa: CASSRTGAYEQYF

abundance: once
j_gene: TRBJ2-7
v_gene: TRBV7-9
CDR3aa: CASSDTERYEQYF

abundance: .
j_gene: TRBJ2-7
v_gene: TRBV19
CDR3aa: CASSIDVSGYEQYF

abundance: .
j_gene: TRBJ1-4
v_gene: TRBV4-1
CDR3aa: CASSQDWVGGSANEKLFF

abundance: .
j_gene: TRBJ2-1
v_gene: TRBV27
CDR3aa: CASSSPGLGSNEQFF

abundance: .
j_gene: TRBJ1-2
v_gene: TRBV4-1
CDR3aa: CASSQDEYLGTGNDGYTF

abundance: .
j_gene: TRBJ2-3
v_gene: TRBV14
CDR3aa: CASSPGTATQYF

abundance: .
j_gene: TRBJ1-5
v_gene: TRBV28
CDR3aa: CASSLSRGLLNQPQHF

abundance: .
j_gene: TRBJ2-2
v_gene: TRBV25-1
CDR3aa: CASSEGRRTGELFF

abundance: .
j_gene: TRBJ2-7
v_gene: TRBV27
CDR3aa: CASSYFYDGGYEQYF

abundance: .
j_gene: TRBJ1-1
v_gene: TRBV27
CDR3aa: CASSSLQGGTEAFF

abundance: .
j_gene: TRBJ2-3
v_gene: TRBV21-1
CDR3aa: CASSAKPSQCTDTQYF

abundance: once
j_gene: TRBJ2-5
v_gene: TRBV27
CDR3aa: CASSSPDRGETQYF

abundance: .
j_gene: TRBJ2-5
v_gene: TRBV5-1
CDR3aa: CASSFLPGTGVETQYF

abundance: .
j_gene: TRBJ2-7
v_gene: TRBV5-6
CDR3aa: CASSGGVPRSYEQYF

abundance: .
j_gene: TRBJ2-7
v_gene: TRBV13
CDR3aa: CASSWRGAHFDEQYF

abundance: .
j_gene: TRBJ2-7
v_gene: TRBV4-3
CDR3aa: CASSQARGPDEQYF

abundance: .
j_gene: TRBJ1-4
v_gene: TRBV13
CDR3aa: CASSSRDSEAGTNEKLFF

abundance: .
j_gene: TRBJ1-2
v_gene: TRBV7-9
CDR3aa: CASSGLGYGYTF

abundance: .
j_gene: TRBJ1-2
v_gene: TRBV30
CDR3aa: CAWSTANYGYTF

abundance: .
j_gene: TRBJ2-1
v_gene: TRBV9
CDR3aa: CASSALEADEQFF

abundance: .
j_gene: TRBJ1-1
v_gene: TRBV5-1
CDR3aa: CASSHVWVLQGANTEAFF

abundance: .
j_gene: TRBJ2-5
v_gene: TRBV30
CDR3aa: CAWSGAGQETQYF

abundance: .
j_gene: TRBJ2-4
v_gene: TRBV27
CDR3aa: CASFPDSIAKNIQYF

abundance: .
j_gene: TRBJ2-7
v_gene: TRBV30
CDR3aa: CAWSDRLAGEISYEQYF

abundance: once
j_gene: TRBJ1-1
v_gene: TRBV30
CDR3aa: CAWSVDLGTEAFF

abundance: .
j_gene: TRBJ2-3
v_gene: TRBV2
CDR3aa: CASSGEREQYTQYF

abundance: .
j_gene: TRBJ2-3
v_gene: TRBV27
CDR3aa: CASSSSVPDTQYF

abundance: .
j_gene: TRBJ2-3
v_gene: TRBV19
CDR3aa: CASSILASGFTDTQYF

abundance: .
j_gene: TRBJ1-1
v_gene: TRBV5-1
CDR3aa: CASSLGFQTNTEAFF

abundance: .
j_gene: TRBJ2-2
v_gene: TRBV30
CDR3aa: CAWTRGTSNTGELFF

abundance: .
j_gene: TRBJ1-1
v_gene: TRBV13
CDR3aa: CASSLRDSEAFF

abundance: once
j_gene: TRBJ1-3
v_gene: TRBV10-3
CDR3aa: CAISEQGWGNTIYF

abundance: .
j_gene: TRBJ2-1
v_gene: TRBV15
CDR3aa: CATSSTYPAHNEQFF

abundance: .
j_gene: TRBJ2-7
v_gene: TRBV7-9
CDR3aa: CASTYHSYEQYF

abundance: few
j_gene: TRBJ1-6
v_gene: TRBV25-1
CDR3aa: CASSGYDSPLHF

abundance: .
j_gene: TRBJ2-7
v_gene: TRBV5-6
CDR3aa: CASSAGTGWNEQYF

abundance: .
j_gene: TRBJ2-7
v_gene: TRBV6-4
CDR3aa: CASSDSATYEQYF

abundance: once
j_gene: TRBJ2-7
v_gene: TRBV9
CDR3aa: CASSVVGTTYEQYF

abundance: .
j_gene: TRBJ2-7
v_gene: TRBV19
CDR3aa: CASSETGDEQYF

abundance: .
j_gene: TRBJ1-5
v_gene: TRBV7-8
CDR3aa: CASSLGGLLNQPQHF

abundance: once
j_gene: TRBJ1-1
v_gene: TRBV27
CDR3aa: CASSITGNLNTEAFF

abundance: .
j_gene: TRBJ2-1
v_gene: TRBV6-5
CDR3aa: CASSPAGVSGNEQFF

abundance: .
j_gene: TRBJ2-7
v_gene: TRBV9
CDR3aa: CASSARDGPYEQYF